This passage covers 8 T cell receptor beta chains from one sample sequenced in a study of T cells in Graves' hyperthyroidism and ophthalmopathy. Using RNA transcripts as the source, TCR beta CDR3 regions were amplified. The HTBI primer set served for first-round RT-PCR of the TCR CDR3. In TCRdb, the multiplex PCR reads were re-called with MiXCR into one record per CDR3 protein. The profile shows 530,000 or so distinct CDR3 sequences, around 22% of them singletons. The sequencing input was blood. These receptor sequences come from a woman aged 30 to 39 with Graves' ophthalmopathy.

This clonotype has a count of ten or more. V and J are TRBV28 and TRBJ2-2, with D possibly TRBD1 on 7 matching bases. Trimming left V 6 bases short and J 4 bases short, with 15 bases between. CDR1 is MDHEN and CDR2 is SYDVKM in the germline V gene. CDR3 length: 15 amino acids. CDR3: CASSPGTAGTGELFF. DNA of the CDR3: TGTGCCAGCAGCCCCGGGACAGCGGGCACCGGGGAGCTGTTTTTT. The variable domain in full, completed from reference TRBV28 and TRBJ2-2, reads DVKVTQSSRYLVKRTGEKVFLECVQDMDHENMFWYRQDPGLGLRLIYFSYDVKMKEKGDIPEGYSVSREKKERFSLILESASTNQTSMYLCASSPGTAGTGELFFGEGSRLTVL.

This clonotype was counted many times. V and J are TRBV20-1 and TRBJ1-5, with 8 bases matching TRBD1. This CDR3 region has 18 residues. The germline V gene has CDR1 DFQATT and CDR2 SNEGSKA (reference sequence). V lost 5 bases and J lost 0; bases outside the gene matches: 15. The CDR3, as DNA: TGCAGTGCTCTAGAGGAGGAGACAGGGGATTATAGCAATCAGCCCCAGCATTTT. The encoded protein is CSALEEETGDYSNQPQHF.

This clonotype came up once. The chain combines TRBV30 with TRBJ1-2; D perhaps matches TRBD1 (6 bases). CDR1 is GTSNPN and CDR2 is SVGIG in the germline V gene (reference sequence). The CDR3 consists of 13 residues. V lost 3 bases to trimming and J lost 2 bases, with 10 bases between them. This CDR3 is CAWRVTGNYGYTF. The DNA for the CDR3 is TGTGCCTGGAGGGTCACAGGGAACTATGGCTACACCTTC.

This clonotype was detected ten times or more. The chain has TRBV7-8 and TRBJ1-2; D not resolved. Germline CDR1 SGHVS, CDR2 FQNEAQ. This CDR3 contains 13 residues. V shed 5 bases and J shed 7 bases, with 14 bases lying between them. The CDR3 DNA is TGTGCCAGCAGCCTACCCGTAGACATTGGCTACACCTTC. This gives the protein CASSLPVDIGYTF.

This clonotype was detected many times. The chain carries TRBV5-1 and TRBJ2-7, with D hard to call. Per the germline V gene, CDR1 is SGHRS and CDR2 is YFSETQ. The CDR3 is 14 amino acids. V lost 0 bases, J lost 0 bases, and 7 bases lay in between. Here the CDR3 reads CASSLDRTSYEQYF. In DNA, the CDR3 is TGCGCCAGCAGCTTGGACAGAACCTCCTACGAGCAGTACTTC.

This clonotype occurred many times. The CDR3 sequence: CASSPGGAAGAGELFF. The CDR3 nucleotides are TGTGCCAGCAGCCCCGGGGGGGCCGCCGGGGCCGGGGAGCTGTTTTTT. J is TRBJ2-2 and V is TRBV7-8, with 8 bases that match TRBD2. CDR3 length equals 16 residues. Per germline, CDR1 SGHVS and CDR2 FQNEAQ. V lost 5 bases, J lost 6 bases, and 11 bases stayed unmatched.

This clonotype occurred many times. This rearrangement joins TRBV2 to TRBJ1-2, with TRBD1 matching over 8 bases. The CDR3 runs 15 residues. Germline values: CDR1 SNHLY, CDR2 FYNNEI. With V trimmed by 0 bases and J by 8 bases, 8 bases remained unmatched. CDR3 DNA: TGTGCCAGCAGTGAAGCCTGGACAGGGAGTGGAGGCTACACCTTC. As protein: CASSEAWTGSGGYTF.

The table lists this clonotype with many counts. The chain uses TRBV6-1 and TRBJ2-7; TRBD2 agrees at 7 bases. CDR1 is MNHNS and CDR2 is SASEGT in the germline V gene. The CDR3 runs to 15 residues. V dropped 6 bases and J dropped 0; count of bases not matched to a gene: 8. The CDR3 nucleotides read TGTGCCAGCAGGGGGGGGGATCCGAGCTCCTACGAGCAGTACTTC. It encodes CASRGGDPSSYEQYF.